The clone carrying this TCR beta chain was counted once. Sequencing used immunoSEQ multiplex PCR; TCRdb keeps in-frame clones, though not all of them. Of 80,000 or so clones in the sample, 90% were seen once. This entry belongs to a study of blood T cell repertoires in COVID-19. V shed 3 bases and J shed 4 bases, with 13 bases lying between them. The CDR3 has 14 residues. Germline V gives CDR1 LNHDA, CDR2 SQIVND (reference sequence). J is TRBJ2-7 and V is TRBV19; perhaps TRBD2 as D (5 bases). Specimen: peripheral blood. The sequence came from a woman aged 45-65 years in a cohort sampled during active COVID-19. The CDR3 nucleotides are TGTGCCAGTAGTATGTACGTGGGAGTGTACGAGCAGTACTTC. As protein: CASSMYVGVYEQYF.